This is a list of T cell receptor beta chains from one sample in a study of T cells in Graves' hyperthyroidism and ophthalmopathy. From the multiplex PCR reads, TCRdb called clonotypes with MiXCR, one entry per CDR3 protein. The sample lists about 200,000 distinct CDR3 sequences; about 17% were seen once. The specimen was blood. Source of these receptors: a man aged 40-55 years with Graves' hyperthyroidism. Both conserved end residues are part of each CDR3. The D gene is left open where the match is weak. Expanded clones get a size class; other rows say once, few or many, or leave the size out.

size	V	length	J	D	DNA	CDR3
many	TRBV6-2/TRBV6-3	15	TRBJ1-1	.	TGTGCCAGCACCACAACTGGACGGATGAACACTGAAGCTTTCTTT	CASTTTGRMNTEAFF
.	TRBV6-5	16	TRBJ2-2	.	TGTGCCAGCAGTTACTGGGTGGCGCCTGGGACCGGGGAGCTGTTTTTT	CASSYWVAPGTGELFF
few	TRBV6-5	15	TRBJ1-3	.	TGTGCCAGCAGTTATACGGCTCCCAATGGAAACACCATATATTTT	CASSYTAPNGNTIYF
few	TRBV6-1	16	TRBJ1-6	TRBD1	TGTGCCAGCAGTCCCTGGACAGGCCATCTGGATTCACCCCTCCACTTT	CASSPWTGHLDSPLHF
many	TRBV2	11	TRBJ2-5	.	TGTGCCAGCAGTGAAGGGGAGACCCAGTACTTC	CASSEGETQYF
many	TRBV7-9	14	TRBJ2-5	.	TGTGCCAGCAGCTTAGTCTCCGGCAGACAGACCCAGTACTTC	CASSLVSGRQTQYF
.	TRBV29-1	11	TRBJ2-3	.	TGCAGCGTTAGCGTCTCAGATACGCAGTATTTT	CSVSVSDTQYF
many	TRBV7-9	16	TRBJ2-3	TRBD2	TGTGCCAGCAGCTTTACTAGCGGGGTGGACACAGATACGCAGTATTTT	CASSFTSGVDTDTQYF
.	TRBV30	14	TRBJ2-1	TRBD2	TGTGCCTGGCGTCCTAGCGGGGGGACTCGGGGGCAGTTCTTC	CAWRPSGGTRGQFF
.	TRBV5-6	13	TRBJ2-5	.	TGTGCCAGCAGCGTGACCCAGCAAGAGACCCAGTACTTC	CASSVTQQETQYF
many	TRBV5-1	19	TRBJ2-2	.	TGCGCCAGCAGCTTGGCCTTCTCGCGAAGCCAGCGACACACCGGGGAGCTGTTTTTT	CASSLAFSRSQRHTGELFF
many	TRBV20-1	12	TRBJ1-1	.	TGCAGTGCTCCCGGACCCGTCCGGGGAGCTTTCTTT	CSAPGPVRGAFF
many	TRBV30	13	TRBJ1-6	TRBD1	TGTGCCTGGAGCCCGGGACAGAATTCACCCCTCCACTTT	CAWSPGQNSPLHF
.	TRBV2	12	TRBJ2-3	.	TGTGCCAGCAGTGGAGCGACAGATACGCAGTATTTT	CASSGATDTQYF
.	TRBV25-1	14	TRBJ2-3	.	TGTGCCAGCAGTGATCCCGGACAGACAGATACGCAGTATTTT	CASSDPGQTDTQYF
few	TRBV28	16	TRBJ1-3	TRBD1	TGTGCCACTCAGGGGAATGGGGACAGCTCTGGAAACACCATATATTTT	CATQGNGDSSGNTIYF
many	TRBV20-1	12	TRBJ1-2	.	TGCAGTGCTAGGTATAGTGGATATGGCTACACCTTC	CSARYSGYGYTF
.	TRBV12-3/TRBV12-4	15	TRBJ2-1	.	TGTGCCAGCAGGGCGGGACAGAGCTCCTACAATGAGCAGTTCTTC	CASRAGQSSYNEQFF
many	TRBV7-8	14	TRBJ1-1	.	TGTGCCAGCAGCTTGGGTCCAATGGCCACTGAAGCTTTCTTT	CASSLGPMATEAFF
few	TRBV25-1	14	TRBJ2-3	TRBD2	TGTGCCAGCAGTAAGATAGCGGGGTCGGATACGCAGTATTTT	CASSKIAGSDTQYF
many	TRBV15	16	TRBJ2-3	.	TGTGCCACCAGCAGAGTCGGATTTCAGAGAGCAGATACGCAGTATTTT	CATSRVGFQRADTQYF
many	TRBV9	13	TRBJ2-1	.	TGTGCCAGCAGCGCTCCCCCCGGGTATGAGCAGTTCTTC	CASSAPPGYEQFF
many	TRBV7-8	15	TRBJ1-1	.	TGTGCCAGCAGCCCCGCGGAGAACTTTAACACTGAAGCTTTCTTT	CASSPAENFNTEAFF
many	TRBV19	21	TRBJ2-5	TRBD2	TGTGCCAGTAGTATCGGCCAGACTAGCGGGGGCCCAGACTTCTGGCAAGAGACCCAGTACTTC	CASSIGQTSGGPDFWQETQYF
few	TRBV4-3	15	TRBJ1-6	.	TGCGCCAGCAGCCAAGAGCCGGATGAGGATTCACCCCTCCACTTT	CASSQEPDEDSPLHF
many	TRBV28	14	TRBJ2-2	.	TGTGCCAGCAGTTTGTCCGCGAACACCGGGGAGCTGTTTTTT	CASSLSANTGELFF